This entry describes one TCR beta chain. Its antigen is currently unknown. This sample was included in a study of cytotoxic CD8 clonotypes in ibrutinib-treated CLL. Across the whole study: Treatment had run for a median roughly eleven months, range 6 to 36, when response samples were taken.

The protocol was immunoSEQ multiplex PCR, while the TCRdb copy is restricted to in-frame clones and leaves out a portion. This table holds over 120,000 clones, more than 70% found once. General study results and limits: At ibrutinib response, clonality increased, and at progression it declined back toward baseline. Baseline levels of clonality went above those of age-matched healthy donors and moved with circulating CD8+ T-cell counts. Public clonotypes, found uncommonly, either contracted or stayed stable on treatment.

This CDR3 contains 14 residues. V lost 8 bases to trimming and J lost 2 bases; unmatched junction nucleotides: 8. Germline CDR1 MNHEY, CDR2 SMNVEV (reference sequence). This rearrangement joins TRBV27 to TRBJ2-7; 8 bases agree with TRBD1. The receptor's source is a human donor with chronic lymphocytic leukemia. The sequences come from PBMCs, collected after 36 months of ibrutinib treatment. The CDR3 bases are TGTGCCAGCTCCTGGGCAGGGGGCCCCTACGAGCAGTACTTC. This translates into CASSWAGGPYEQYF.